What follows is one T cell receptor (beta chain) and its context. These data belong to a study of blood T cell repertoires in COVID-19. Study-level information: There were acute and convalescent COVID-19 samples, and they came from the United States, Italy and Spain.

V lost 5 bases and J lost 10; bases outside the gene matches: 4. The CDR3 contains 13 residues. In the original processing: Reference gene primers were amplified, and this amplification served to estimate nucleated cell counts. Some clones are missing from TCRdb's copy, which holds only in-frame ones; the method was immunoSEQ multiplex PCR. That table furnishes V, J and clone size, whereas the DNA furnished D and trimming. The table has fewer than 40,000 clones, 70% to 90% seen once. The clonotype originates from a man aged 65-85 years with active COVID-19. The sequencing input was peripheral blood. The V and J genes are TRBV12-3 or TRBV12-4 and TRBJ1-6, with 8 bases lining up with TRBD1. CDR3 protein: CASSAQGGSPLHF. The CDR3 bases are TGTGCCAGCAGTGCACAGGGGGGCTCACCCCTCCACTTT.